This T cell receptor (beta chain) comes out of a study of T cell responses to AZD1222 COVID-19 vaccine. Findings of the study overall: Spike regions recognized by vaccine-associated CD4 TCRs spanned the protein, led by 160-218 and 743-854.

As regards this clone: Its antigen is unidentified.

V lost 6 bases, J lost 0 bases, and 24 bases lay in between. This CDR3 contains 20 residues. CDR1 MDHEN and CDR2 SYDVKM come from the germline V gene. Profiling relied on immunoSEQ multiplex PCR, and the TCRdb table lists in-frame clones only, not all of them. Of approximately 150,000 clones in the sample, just under 95% are singletons; the top ten hold 1.2% to 1.5%. This rearrangement joins TRBV28 to TRBJ2-6; D gene unclear. This sequence was found in an adult in good health. The sequences come from peripheral blood, collected on day 0 of AZD1222 vaccination. Written as DNA, the CDR3 is TGTGCCAGCAGCCCTCTCTTGGACCGCGTAGTTGGCTCTGGGGCCAACGTCCTGACTTTC. It is translated as CASSPLLDRVVGSGANVLTF.